The entry that follows covers one T cell receptor (beta chain) sequence. This clonotype was counted between two and nine times. There is no known antigen for this receptor. No per-base quality is available; no much larger clone lies one base away. The data were obtained in a study of T-cell reconstitution after alpha-beta-depleted transplantation in children (dated by TCRdb to the mid-2010s). Study-wide context: Using TCR repertoire profiling, the study quantitatively followed how T-cell immune reconstitution unfolded in children after TCRalphabeta/CD19-depleted allogeneic hematopoietic cell transplantation.

The method behind the library was PCR. The listed sequencing device is Illumina HiSeq 2500. TCR libraries were prepared with molecular barcoding, using unique molecular identifiers to normalize TCRbeta repertoire quantification. TCRdb itself trimmed the public reads at Q25 with fastp, ran MiXCR and retained productive beta chains. Each record represents a unique CDR3 protein, reported with the most common genes and DNA among its rows. In this sample the table shows around 960,000 distinct CDR3 sequences, around 30% of which occur a single time. 28% of the sample comes from the top ten. What this sample's treatment or condition label stands for: allogeneic hematopoietic cell transplantation with graft depleted of TCRalphabeta T cells and CD19 B cells. The children who served as transplant recipients had been given grafts of TCRalphabeta/CD19-depleted allogeneic hematopoietic cells. V is cut back by 6 bases and J by 0 bases, with 8 bases in the junction unmatched. According to the germline V gene, CDR1 reads SGHTA and CDR2 reads FQGNSA. From cysteine to phenylalanine, the CDR3 is 17 amino acids long. Of all the DNA, just the CDR3 is kept, 51 bases in frame from base 1.

Results the study describes overall, beyond this receptor: The apparently early recovery of alphabetaT-cell counts about two months after transplant reportedly depended on only several hundred rapidly expanded clones that came from non-depleted graft cells. The frequencies of hyperexpanded clones fell over the following months, and after one year, T-cell counts and TCRbeta diversity were mostly attributed to newly produced T cells. In some patients, the high TCRbeta diversity seen at day 60 was put down to recipient T cells and intrathymic progenitors that had survived conditioning.

Sample: PBMCs, mostly from graft donor cells, taken 360 days after TCRalphabeta/CD19-depleted stem cell transplant. The rearrangement combines TRBV7-2 with TRBJ2-1; 10 central nucleotides agree with TRBD2. The source of this sequence is a boy under two years old who had a stem cell transplant for SCID, so the T cells may come from the graft donor. The DNA reads TGTGCCAGCAGATATAGCGGGGGGACCCCCTCCTACAATGAGCAGTTCTTC. Its protein reads: CASRYSGGTPSYNEQFF.